The source of this TCR beta chain is a study of cytomegalovirus exposure and HLA in healthy donors. Vbeta (60) and Jbeta (13) primers were used in the PCR. The method was immunoSEQ multiplex PCR; TCRdb's version includes in-frame clones alone and lacks a portion of them. The repertoire includes approximately 90,000 clones, roughly three quarters of them detected once, and 3.7% sits in the top ten. Study-wide findings and caveats: HLA-A and HLA-B allele assignments for most subjects were reportedly predicted accurately using TCR beta sequences. Some public TCRs appeared in many individuals, while most sequences were rare.

This clone was picked up a small number of times. Its specificity is not known. This clonotype originated in a man aged 30 to 45 in good health and CMV-seronegative. Sequences were obtained from PBMCs.

Written as DNA, the CDR3 is TGTGCCACAAACAACCCGGGACTAGCGGTGGATACGCAGTATTTT. This codes for CATNNPGLAVDTQYF. This rearrangement joins TRBV15 to TRBJ2-3, with TRBD2 identical over 11 bases. V lost 9 bases to trimming and J lost 6 bases; unmatched junction nucleotides: 11. The germline V gene has CDR1 LNHNV and CDR2 YYDKDF (reference sequence). The CDR3 extends over 15 amino acids.